This T cell receptor (beta chain) was observed in a study of cytomegalovirus exposure and HLA in healthy donors. Looked up from germline, CDR1 is LNHNV and CDR2 is YYDKDF (reference sequence). Trimming stripped 1 base from V and 4 bases from J, with 8 bases between. The CDR3 extends over 13 amino acids. This PCR relied on a set of 60 Vbeta primers and 13 Jbeta primers. Repertoires were generated with immunoSEQ multiplex PCR, while TCRdb's copy carries only in-frame clones and drops some. The top ten clones hold about 3.5% of a sample with approximately 100,000 clones, 60% to 80% of them seen once. A few counts support this clone. The same CDR3 is also encoded by other DNA sequences in this sample.

The receptor was isolated from a man between 60 and 70 years old in good health and CMV-seronegative. Material: PBMCs. The genes are TRBV15 and TRBJ2-7; D might be TRBD2 (5 bases). CDR3 in amino acids: CATSRGGSYEQYF. DNA of the CDR3: TGTGCCACCAGCAGAGGAGGGTCTTACGAGCAGTACTTC.